This T cell receptor beta chain is from a study of cytomegalovirus exposure and HLA in healthy donors. CDR1 is SGHRS, CDR2 YFSETQ, per germline. The CDR3 covers 15 residues. The V and J ends lost 6 bases and 3 bases, in that order; junction bases with no gene match: 7. PCR used 60 Vbeta primers and 13 Jbeta primers. The protocol was immunoSEQ multiplex PCR, while the TCRdb copy is restricted to in-frame clones and leaves out a portion. The repertoire holds about 89,000 clones, with around four fifths as singletons. Sequencing was performed on PBMCs. This chain joins TRBV5-1 and TRBJ2-5; 11 nucleotides align to TRBD2. This clonotype was obtained from a male donor in good health and CMV-seronegative. CDR3 in DNA: TGCGCCAGCACTTATAGCGGGGGGGAAGAAGAGACCCAGTACTTC. It specifies CASTYSGGEEETQYF.